This T cell receptor beta chain was recorded in a study of beta chain features in type 1 diabetes. Findings of the study overall: Sequencing used cDNA, and cells with high TCR expression could therefore be over-represented.

Cell sorting via CD45RO/CCR7/CD25/CD127/CD95/CD27 was performed to obtain CD4+ naive, central memory, regulatory and stem cell-like memory cells. This clone showed up many times. Its matching antigen is unknown. The ends were cut back, 4 bases at V and 9 bases at J, with 10 bases in the middle. The CDR3 is 12 residues long. Per germline, CDR1 MNHEY and CDR2 SMNVEV (reference sequence). The whole isolated RNA underwent reverse transcription, so sequencing captured expressed TCRB transcripts. Clones were sequenced by immunoSEQ multiplex PCR, and TCRdb holds only the in-frame ones, with some missing. The data hold a few hundred thousand clones, with 25% to 30% observed a single time.

The rearrangement links TRBV27 to TRBJ2-1, with D possibly TRBD2 on 6 matching bases. The source material was central memory CD4+ T cells from blood. The source is a young man in good health. Written as DNA, the CDR3 is TGTGCCAGCAGTTCGGTCGGGGGTGAGCAGTTCTTC. Protein sequence: CASSSVGGEQFF.